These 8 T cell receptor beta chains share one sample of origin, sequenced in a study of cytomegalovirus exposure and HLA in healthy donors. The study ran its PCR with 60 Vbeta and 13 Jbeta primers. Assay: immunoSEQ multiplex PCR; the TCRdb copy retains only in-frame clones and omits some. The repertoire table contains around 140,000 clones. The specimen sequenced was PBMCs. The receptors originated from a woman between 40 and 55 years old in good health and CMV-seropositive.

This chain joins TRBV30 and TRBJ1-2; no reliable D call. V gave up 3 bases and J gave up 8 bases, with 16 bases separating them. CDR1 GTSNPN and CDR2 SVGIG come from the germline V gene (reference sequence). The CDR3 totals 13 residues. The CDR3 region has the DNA TGTGCCTGGAGCTCCTCGGGAGTCGGAGGCTACACCTTC. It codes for CAWSSSGVGGYTF.

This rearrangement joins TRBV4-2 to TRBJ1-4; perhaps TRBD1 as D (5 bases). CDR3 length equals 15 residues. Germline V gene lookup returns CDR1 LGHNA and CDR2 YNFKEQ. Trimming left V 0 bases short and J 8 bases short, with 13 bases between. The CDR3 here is CASSQDWRGGEKLFF. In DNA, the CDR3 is TGTGCCAGCAGCCAAGATTGGAGGGGAGGGGAAAAACTGTTTTTT.

The CDR3 coding sequence is TGCGCCAGCAGCCCCGGGACAGGGAGTCAGCCCCAGCATTTT. The encoded protein is CASSPGTGSQPQHF. The V and J genes are TRBV5-1 and TRBJ1-5, with 9 bases aligning to TRBD1. CDR1 is SGHRS and CDR2 is YFSETQ in the germline V gene. The CDR3 loop spans 14 amino acids. V lost 4 bases, J lost 6 bases, and 5 bases stayed unmatched.

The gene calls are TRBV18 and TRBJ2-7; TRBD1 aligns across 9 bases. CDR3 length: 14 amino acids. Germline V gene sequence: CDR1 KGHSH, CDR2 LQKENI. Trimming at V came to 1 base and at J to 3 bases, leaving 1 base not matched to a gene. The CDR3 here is CASSPQGQGYEQYF. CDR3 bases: TGTGCCAGCTCACCACAGGGACAGGGCTACGAGCAGTACTTC.

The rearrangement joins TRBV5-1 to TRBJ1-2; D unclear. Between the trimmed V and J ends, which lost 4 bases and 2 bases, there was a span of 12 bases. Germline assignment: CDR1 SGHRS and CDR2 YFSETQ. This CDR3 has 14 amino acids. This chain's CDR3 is CASSPENFNYGYTF. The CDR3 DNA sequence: TGCGCCAGCAGCCCCGAGAACTTCAACTATGGCTACACCTTC.

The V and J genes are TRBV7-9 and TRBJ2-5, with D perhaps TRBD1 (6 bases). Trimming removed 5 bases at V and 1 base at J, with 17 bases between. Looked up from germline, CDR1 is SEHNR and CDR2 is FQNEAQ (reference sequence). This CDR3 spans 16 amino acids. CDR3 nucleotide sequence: TGTGCCAGCAGCCTATTACCGACAGGAATCCAAGAGACCCAGTACTTC. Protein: CASSLLPTGIQETQYF.

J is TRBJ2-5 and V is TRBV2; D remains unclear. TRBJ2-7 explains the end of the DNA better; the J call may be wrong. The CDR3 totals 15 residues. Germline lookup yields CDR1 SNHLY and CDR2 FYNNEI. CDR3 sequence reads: CASSERRTVDYEQYF. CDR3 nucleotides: TGTGCCAGCAGTGAAAGGCGCACGGTAGACTACGAGCAGTACTTC.

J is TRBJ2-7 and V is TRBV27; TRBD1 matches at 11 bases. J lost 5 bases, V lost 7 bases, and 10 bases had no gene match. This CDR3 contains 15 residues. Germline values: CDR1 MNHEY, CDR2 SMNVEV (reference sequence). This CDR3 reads CASNLRDRGSNEQYF. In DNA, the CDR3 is TGTGCCAGCAACCTCCGGGACAGGGGGTCCAACGAGCAGTACTTC.